A selection of T cell receptor beta chains follows, all from one sample in a study of tumor-infiltrating lymphocytes in oesophageal squamous cell carcinoma. TCRdb used MiXCR to reprocess the PCR reads, holding one entry per CDR3 protein. The sample shows about 15,000 distinct CDR3 sequences, 50% of them seen only once. Sample: esophageal tumor tissue. The receptors here all came from a male donor with esophageal squamous cell carcinoma. The conserved cysteine and the conserved F or W are not part of the CDR3 here. Each record gives: CDR3 length, V gene, D gene, J gene, CDR3 protein. The D gene is left open where the match is weak.

len: 11
v_gene: TRBV18
d_gene: .
j_gene: TRBJ1-1
CDR3aa: AISSTPGEGAF

len: 15
v_gene: TRBV7-8
d_gene: TRBD2
j_gene: TRBJ2-1
CDR3aa: ASSRSRAGGSYNEQF

len: 11
v_gene: TRBV12-3/TRBV12-4
d_gene: .
j_gene: .
CDR3aa: ASSQGTIYEQY

len: 13
v_gene: TRBV20-1
d_gene: .
j_gene: TRBJ1-6
CDR3aa: SARDDNRPEREQH

len: 13
v_gene: TRBV7-3
d_gene: TRBD2
j_gene: TRBJ2-1
CDR3aa: ASSLGLAGNNEQF

len: 10
v_gene: TRBV11-2
d_gene: .
j_gene: .
CDR3aa: ASRIGKGEQY

len: 8
v_gene: TRBV6-5
d_gene: .
j_gene: .
CDR3aa: ATARDEQF

len: 9
v_gene: TRBV28
d_gene: .
j_gene: TRBJ1-2
CDR3aa: ASSQTRGYT

len: 11
v_gene: TRBV9
d_gene: .
j_gene: TRBJ2-2
CDR3aa: ASSESNTGELF

len: 16
v_gene: TRBV7-6
d_gene: TRBD2
j_gene: TRBJ2-2
CDR3aa: ASSSSPGLAAPREELF

len: 12
v_gene: TRBV7-2
d_gene: .
j_gene: TRBJ2-7
CDR3aa: ASSLGGGLYEQY

len: 13
v_gene: TRBV24-1
d_gene: TRBD2
j_gene: TRBJ2-5
CDR3aa: ATSELTSGKETQY

len: 13
v_gene: TRBV12-3/TRBV12-4
d_gene: .
j_gene: .
CDR3aa: ASTQDGRGTYGYT

len: 14
v_gene: TRBV5-6
d_gene: .
j_gene: TRBJ1-3
CDR3aa: ASSLVGVTSLDTIY

len: 11
v_gene: TRBV5-3
d_gene: TRBD2
j_gene: TRBJ2-7
CDR3aa: ARSGLAGGEQY

len: 12
v_gene: TRBV7-6
d_gene: .
j_gene: TRBJ2-5
CDR3aa: ASSLGYGEETQY

len: 14
v_gene: TRBV7-2
d_gene: .
j_gene: TRBJ2-1
CDR3aa: ASSLAGGASYNEQF

len: 14
v_gene: TRBV2
d_gene: .
j_gene: TRBJ1-3
CDR3aa: ASSSTASSSGNTIY

len: 16
v_gene: TRBV28
d_gene: TRBD2
j_gene: TRBJ2-7
CDR3aa: ASPPQGLAGGPNHEQY

len: 13
v_gene: TRBV18
d_gene: TRBD1
j_gene: TRBJ2-7
CDR3aa: ASSYSGQGWYEQY

len: 16
v_gene: TRBV2
d_gene: TRBD2
j_gene: .
CDR3aa: ASCRLAGGVSGANVLT

len: 13
v_gene: TRBV28
d_gene: TRBD2
j_gene: .
CDR3aa: ASSLVLAGTYEQY

len: 13
v_gene: TRBV6-1
d_gene: .
j_gene: .
CDR3aa: ASSEAATGYNEQY

len: 13
v_gene: TRBV7-6
d_gene: .
j_gene: .
CDR3aa: ASSRGTGPEETQY

len: 11
v_gene: TRBV6-1
d_gene: .
j_gene: TRBJ1-6
CDR3aa: ASSFKGFSPLH

len: 14
v_gene: TRBV7-2
d_gene: .
j_gene: TRBJ1-1
CDR3aa: ASSLASGRLNTEAF

len: 12
v_gene: TRBV6-5
d_gene: .
j_gene: TRBJ1-6
CDR3aa: ASVAGDHNSPLH

len: 12
v_gene: TRBV7-3
d_gene: .
j_gene: TRBJ2-3
CDR3aa: ASSLGGTTDTQY

len: 11
v_gene: TRBV7-6
d_gene: .
j_gene: TRBJ2-5
CDR3aa: ASSLRAEETQY

len: 12
v_gene: TRBV27
d_gene: .
j_gene: TRBJ1-3
CDR3aa: ANQRTSSGNTIY

len: 10
v_gene: TRBV7-9
d_gene: .
j_gene: TRBJ2-2
CDR3aa: ASSLPPGELF

len: 17
v_gene: TRBV7-2
d_gene: TRBD2
j_gene: TRBJ2-7
CDR3aa: ASMKSWGASGRRYNEQY

len: 13
v_gene: TRBV7-6
d_gene: TRBD1
j_gene: TRBJ2-2
CDR3aa: ASSPGTGVAGELF

len: 15
v_gene: TRBV7-2
d_gene: TRBD2
j_gene: TRBJ2-3
CDR3aa: ASSLVAGGRGTDTQY

len: 10
v_gene: TRBV6-1
d_gene: .
j_gene: TRBJ2-5
CDR3aa: ASSERLQTQY

len: 14
v_gene: TRBV28
d_gene: TRBD1
j_gene: TRBJ1-4
CDR3aa: ASSRPRGRSAEKLF

len: 16
v_gene: TRBV5-6
d_gene: TRBD2
j_gene: TRBJ2-1
CDR3aa: ASSPRTSGSVLSKRQF

len: 16
v_gene: TRBV27
d_gene: TRBD1
j_gene: TRBJ1-2
CDR3aa: ASGSRIIRQGGNYGYT

len: 13
v_gene: TRBV6-1
d_gene: .
j_gene: TRBJ1-1
CDR3aa: ASSHWGHLNTEAF

len: 11
v_gene: TRBV7-2
d_gene: .
j_gene: TRBJ2-1
CDR3aa: ASSSGQHNEQF

len: 11
v_gene: TRBV11-1
d_gene: TRBD2
j_gene: TRBJ2-7
CDR3aa: ASSRTSTYEQY

len: 14
v_gene: TRBV7-9
d_gene: .
j_gene: .
CDR3aa: ASSSPGQDSAYEQY

len: 11
v_gene: TRBV7-3
d_gene: .
j_gene: .
CDR3aa: ASSLGRDNEQY

len: 13
v_gene: TRBV6-1
d_gene: TRBD1
j_gene: .
CDR3aa: ASSGKGAGEDEQY

len: 15
v_gene: TRBV7-9
d_gene: .
j_gene: TRBJ2-5
CDR3aa: ASSLEVGLRPQETQY

len: 11
v_gene: TRBV10-3
d_gene: .
j_gene: TRBJ1-1
CDR3aa: AISDSMNTEAF

len: 10
v_gene: TRBV24-1
d_gene: .
j_gene: TRBJ2-5
CDR3aa: ATSAVGETQY